Listed below are T cell receptor beta chains from one sample, sequenced in a study of siplizumab effects on memory and regulatory T cells. Sequencing used immunoSEQ multiplex PCR; TCRdb keeps in-frame clones, though not all of them. This table holds 90,000 to 110,000 clones, about 91% found once. Material for sequencing was Tregs sorted from blood. These receptors were taken from a human donor in good health. CDR3s include the opening cysteine and the closing phenylalanine or tryptophan. A D gene is named only where the DNA matches it firmly. Clone size is shown for a subset of rows, as once, few, many or a class of expanded clone.

V	J	D	size	DNA	CDR3
TRBV27	TRBJ2-2	.	.	TGTGCCAGCAGTTTAAGAACCGCGGGTGGAACCGGGGAGCTGTTTTTT	CASSLRTAGGTGELFF
TRBV5-4	TRBJ1-1	.	.	TGTGCCAGCAGCTTGTATTTAGGAGGGAGCACTGAAGCTTTCTTT	CASSLYLGGSTEAFF
TRBV27	TRBJ2-7	.	.	TGTGCCAGCAGTTTGGGCGGGACCCGCGGCGAGCAGTACTTC	CASSLGGTRGEQYF
TRBV11-2	TRBJ1-1	TRBD1	once	TGTGCCAGCAGCTCTTACAGGGGGAACACTGAAGCTTTCTTT	CASSSYRGNTEAFF
TRBV19	TRBJ2-7	TRBD2	.	TGTGCCAGTAGTATTACAGCGGGAGGCGAGCAGTACTTC	CASSITAGGEQYF
TRBV5-1	TRBJ2-5	TRBD2	once	TGCGCCAGCAGCTTGTGGCGGGAGGGCCAAGAGACCCAGTACTTC	CASSLWREGQETQYF
TRBV27	TRBJ1-6	.	.	TGTGCCAGCTTTGGGGGGGGCGGGAATTCACCCCTCCACTTT	CASFGGGGNSPLHF
TRBV7-3	TRBJ2-1	TRBD2	.	TGTGCCAGCAGCTTAACCGGGACTAGCGGGAGCCGTGGTGAGCAGTTCTTC	CASSLTGTSGSRGEQFF
TRBV25-1	TRBJ2-7	.	.	TGTGCCAGCAGTCCCCTGGGACGGAGCTCCTACGAGCAGTACTTC	CASSPLGRSSYEQYF
TRBV6-6	TRBJ1-1	.	few	TGTGCCAGCAGTTACTCGAACGGTGGAAAAGCTTTCTTT	CASSYSNGGKAFF
TRBV18	TRBJ1-2	.	.	TGTGCCAGCTCACCCGGTCCTAATGGCGGCTACACCTTC	CASSPGPNGGYTF
TRBV29-1	TRBJ2-1	TRBD2	.	TGCAGCGTCCGCGGGGGGCCCGCAGTAGGGCAGTTCTTC	CSVRGGPAVGQFF
TRBV2	TRBJ2-5	.	.	TGTGCCAGCAGTGTGGTAGCGCCTGAGACCCAGTACTTC	CASSVVAPETQYF
TRBV9	TRBJ1-5	TRBD1	.	TGTGCCAGCAGCGCCTGGGACAGCAGTCAGCCCCAGCATTTT	CASSAWDSSQPQHF
TRBV15	TRBJ2-1	.	many	TGTGCCACCAGCTCCGAGTTCGCCTACAATGAGCAGTTCTTC	CATSSEFAYNEQFF
TRBV28	TRBJ1-5	.	once	TGTGCCAGCAGTCAAACTGGGGGGGCAGACAATCAGCCCCAGCATTTT	CASSQTGGADNQPQHF
TRBV7-2	TRBJ2-3	.	.	TGTGCCAGCAGCTTAGCAACAGATACGCAGTATTTT	CASSLATDTQYF
TRBV9	TRBJ2-5	.	.	TGTGCCAGCAGCGTAGCTATGGACTCACGGGCCCAGTACTTC	CASSVAMDSRAQYF
TRBV6-5	TRBJ1-1	TRBD1	.	TGTGCCAGCAGTTTTCGACAGGGGTTCCCTGAAGCTTTCTTT	CASSFRQGFPEAFF
TRBV20-1	TRBJ1-1	.	.	TGCAGTACTAGCCGTAACACTGAAGCTTTCTTT	CSTSRNTEAFF
TRBV5-6	TRBJ1-5	TRBD1	.	TGTGCCAGCAGCTTTCAGGGGGAGAGGTCCCAGCATTTT	CASSFQGERSQHF
TRBV19	TRBJ1-4	TRBD1	.	TGTGCCAGTAGCGTGACAGGGGGCGGTGAAAAACTGTTTTTT	CASSVTGGGEKLFF
TRBV5-6	TRBJ2-1	TRBD1	.	TGTGCCAGCAGCTCGACGGGACAGGGGTTTTACAATGAGCAGTTCTTC	CASSSTGQGFYNEQFF
TRBV29-1	TRBJ2-7	.	.	TGCAGCGTCTTCGGGGAAGGCGAGCAGTACTTC	CSVFGEGEQYF
TRBV11-2	TRBJ1-3	.	.	TGTGCCAGCAGCTCCCACGGTTGGGATCACTCTGGAAACACCATATATTTT	CASSSHGWDHSGNTIYF
TRBV5-6	TRBJ2-7	TRBD1	.	TGTGCCAGCAGCTTGGTAGGGACAGGGGGCAACGAGCAGTACTTC	CASSLVGTGGNEQYF
TRBV19	TRBJ2-5	TRBD1	once	TGTGCCAGTAGTTTAACAGGGGTACAGACCCAGTACTTC	CASSLTGVQTQYF
TRBV29-1	TRBJ2-7	.	.	TGCAGCGTTGGGACCTACTACGAGCAGTACTTC	CSVGTYYEQYF
TRBV29-1	TRBJ1-2	.	.	TGCAGCGTTGAAGATCGTATAGGGGGCTACACCTTC	CSVEDRIGGYTF
TRBV4-1	TRBJ2-1	TRBD2	.	TGCGCCAGCAGCTCCGGACTAGACTTGCAGTTCTTC	CASSSGLDLQFF
TRBV21-1	TRBJ2-7	.	few	TGTGCCAGCAGCAAAGACCGGGACAGGGGCGACGAGCAGTACTTC	CASSKDRDRGDEQYF
TRBV19	TRBJ1-2	.	.	TGTGCCAGTAGTTCCGCCGGGACCGAAATCTATGGCTACACCTTC	CASSSAGTEIYGYTF
TRBV5-1	TRBJ2-1	TRBD2	.	TGCGCCAGCAGCTTCAGTCTAGCGGGGGCCAATGAGCAGTTCTTC	CASSFSLAGANEQFF
TRBV5-1	TRBJ1-1	TRBD1	.	TGCGCCAGCAGCTTGGGACAGGGCTGGGGAGTAGGGGCTTTCTTT	CASSLGQGWGVGAFF
TRBV9	TRBJ1-5	TRBD1	.	TGTGCCAGCAGCGAGGGGACAGGACAGCAGCCCCAGCATTTT	CASSEGTGQQPQHF
TRBV5-1	TRBJ2-1	.	.	TGCGCCAGCAGCTTGGCCGGCCCAGGGGGGGATGAGCAGTTCTTC	CASSLAGPGGDEQFF
TRBV23-1	TRBJ2-7	.	.	TGCGCCAGCAGCGCACGGTTCCCCGAGACAGGTCGTACAAGTGGGGTTTACGAGCAGTACTTC	CASSARFPETGRTSGVYEQYF
TRBV20-1	TRBJ2-3	.	once	TGCAGTGCCAAGACATTCGATACGCAGTATTTT	CSAKTFDTQYF
TRBV5-5	TRBJ2-1	.	.	TGTGCCAGCAGCCCCGGCTTGAACCGATTGGATGAGCAGTTCTTC	CASSPGLNRLDEQFF
TRBV7-3	TRBJ2-1	TRBD2	.	TGTGCCAGCAGCCCCGGGGGGGTCCACAATGAGCAGTTCTTC	CASSPGGVHNEQFF
TRBV7-3	TRBJ1-1	.	.	TGTGCCAGCAGCTTCGCCCTCCACACTGAAGCTTTCTTT	CASSFALHTEAFF
TRBV5-1	TRBJ2-1	TRBD2	.	TGCGCCAGCAGCCCCGGGGGTAGCGGGGCCTACAATGAGCAGTTCTTC	CASSPGGSGAYNEQFF
TRBV5-6	TRBJ1-2	.	.	TGTGCCAGCAGCTTGAGGGGGGGCTTCTATGGCTACACCTTC	CASSLRGGFYGYTF
TRBV7-9	TRBJ2-1	.	.	TGTGCCAGCAGCTTAGAACTAGCCGCGACGGAGCAGTTCTTC	CASSLELAATEQFF
TRBV30	TRBJ1-4	TRBD1	.	TGTGCCTGGGGTAAGACAGGGTTCCGTGAAAAACTGTTTTTT	CAWGKTGFREKLFF
TRBV9	TRBJ2-4	.	.	TGTGCCAGCACCAGAATGCCGGACAGTACTAAAAACATTCAGTACTTC	CASTRMPDSTKNIQYF
TRBV25-1	TRBJ2-5	.	.	TGTGCCAGCAGTGCTAGGAGTTGGGGCGGTAAAGAGACCCAGTACTTC	CASSARSWGGKETQYF
TRBV9	TRBJ1-3	.	.	TGTGCCAGCGCCCGCGGGGACCCTGGAAACACCATATATTTT	CASARGDPGNTIYF
TRBV4-1	TRBJ2-1	TRBD2	once	TGCGCCAGCAGCCAAGAAACTAGCGGGGGCTACAATGAGCAGTTCTTC	CASSQETSGGYNEQFF
TRBV6-5	TRBJ1-2	.	.	TGTGCCAGCAGAGTAGGACTCCAGAATTATGGCTACACCTTC	CASRVGLQNYGYTF
TRBV5-6	TRBJ2-3	TRBD2	.	TGTGCCAGCAGCGTCACTAGCGGGTTTAGCACAGATACGCAGTATTTT	CASSVTSGFSTDTQYF
TRBV6-5	TRBJ1-6	.	.	TGTGCCAGCAGACACTGGGACGCAAATTCACCCCTCCACTTT	CASRHWDANSPLHF